The next 14 T cell receptor beta chains were all read from a single sample in a study of cytomegalovirus exposure and HLA in healthy donors. Use of 60 Vbeta and 13 Jbeta primers characterized the PCR. Sequenced by immunoSEQ multiplex PCR; TCRdb stores in-frame clones only, minus some. This sample yields about 140,000 clones, of which about 80% are seen a single time; around 4.1% belongs to the top ten. The source material was PBMCs. These receptors all stem from a middle-aged man in good health and CMV-seronegative.

The J gene is TRBJ1-4, the V gene TRBV29-1; 10 bases fit TRBD1. J gave up 3 bases and V 4 bases, and 2 bases lay outside the gene matches. CDR3 length equals 14 residues. CDR1 is SQVTM, CDR2 ANQGSEA, per germline. The CDR3 spells CSVGQGAANEKLFF. The CDR3 bases are TGCAGCGTTGGACAGGGGGCCGCTAATGAAAAACTGTTTTTT. Drawing the rest from reference TRBV29-1 and TRBJ1-4, the complete variable domain is SAVISQKPSRDICQRGTSLTIQCQVDSQVTMMFWYRQQPGQSLTLIATANQGSEATYESGFVIDKFPISRPNLTFSTLTVSNMSPEDSSIYLCSVGQGAANEKLFFGSGTQLSVL.

The chain links TRBV19 to TRBJ1-2; D remains unclear. Germline lookup yields CDR1 LNHDA and CDR2 SQIVND (reference sequence). V was clipped by 0 bases and J by 3 bases, with 11 bases between them. CDR3 length: 15 amino acids. The CDR3 bases are TGTGCCAGTAGTATAGATACGAGCGCAGACTATGGCTACACCTTC. Protein: CASSIDTSADYGYTF.

The J gene is TRBJ1-4, the V gene TRBV19; 7 nucleotides match TRBD1. Germline CDR1 LNHDA, CDR2 SQIVND (reference sequence). The junction had 7 bases not matched to a gene; V was cut back by 6 bases and J by 6 bases. This CDR3 region has 14 residues. The CDR3 region has the DNA TGTGCCAGTAGCCGACAGGGTTTGGATGAAAAACTGTTTTTT. Translated: CASSRQGLDEKLFF.

The chain links TRBV2 to TRBJ1-1; D is ambiguous. The CDR3 runs 13 residues. The V gene's germline CDR1 is SNHLY and CDR2 FYNNEI. V was shortened by 1 base and J by 10 bases, with 13 bases between the two germline ends. This chain's CDR3 is CASSEGVGLVAFF. The CDR3 DNA reads TGTGCCAGCAGTGAAGGCGTAGGACTGGTAGCTTTCTTT.

The V gene is TRBV19, the J gene TRBJ1-5, with 9 bases identical to TRBD1. The CDR3 has 14 residues. Germline CDR1 and CDR2: LNHDA and SQIVND (reference sequence). The V segment lost 5 bases and the J segment 7 bases; nucleotides outside the gene matches: 6. The CDR3 bases are TGTGCCAGTAGTCACGGGACAGGGAACCAGCCCCAGCATTTT. It is translated as CASSHGTGNQPQHF.

The chain employs TRBV7-3 and TRBJ2-3, with TRBD1 matching 11 bases. There are 17 residues in the CDR3. The J segment lost 2 bases and the V segment lost 5 bases, leaving 9 bases of the junction unmatched. Germline CDR1 is SGHTA and CDR2 is FQGTGA. The CDR3 here is CASSPRTGGRVTDTQYF. In DNA form, the CDR3 reads TGTGCCAGCAGCCCCCGGACAGGGGGCCGAGTCACAGATACGCAGTATTTT.

This clone was seen more than once but under ten times. The rearrangement uses TRBV28 and TRBJ1-2, with 10 bases matching TRBD1. CDR3 length: 13 residues. Germline V CDR1 and CDR2: MDHEN, SYDVKM. The junction had 9 bases not matched to a gene; V was cut back by 10 bases and J by 7 bases. In DNA, the CDR3 is TGTGCCACCCCTGACAGGGGGCAGATTGGCTACACCTTC. Amino acids: CATPDRGQIGYTF.

The CDR3 coding sequence is TGTGCCAGTAGTATATACTCGGTTGACAGCTCTGGAAACACCATATATTTT. Translation: CASSIYSVDSSGNTIYF. The chain combines TRBV19 with TRBJ2-2, with D maybe TRBD1 (5 bases). The better agreement between TRBJ1-3 and the DNA end casts doubt on the J call. CDR3 length: 17 amino acids. Germline CDR1 is LNHDA and CDR2 is SQIVND (reference sequence).

CDR3 nucleotides: TGTGCCAGCAGCCAAGATATAAGCAGGGTCGGAAACACCATATATTTT. Translated: CASSQDISRVGNTIYF. The chain uses TRBV14 and TRBJ1-3, with D possibly TRBD1 on 5 matching bases. Trimming pared 0 bases from V and 4 bases from J, leaving 13 bases between. Germline V gene lookup returns CDR1 SGHDN and CDR2 FVKESK. This CDR3 region has 16 residues.

The chain is built from TRBV7-8 and TRBJ2-3, with 9 bases lining up with TRBD2. V dropped 5 bases and J dropped 4; count of bases not matched to a gene: 7. CDR3 size: 15 residues. Per the germline V gene, CDR1 is SGHVS and CDR2 is FQNEAQ. Written as DNA, the CDR3 is TGTGCCAGCAGCCCAAGGGTAGCGGGGGCAGATACGCAGTATTTT. Amino acids: CASSPRVAGADTQYF.

The V gene is TRBV6-5, the J gene TRBJ2-5; possibly TRBD1 for D (5 bases). The CDR3 runs 14 residues. In germline, CDR1 is MNHEY, CDR2 SVGAGI. V lost 2 bases and J lost 5, with 12 bases in between. The CDR3 nucleotides read TGTGCCAGCAGTTACGGGCAGGGCTTCGAGACCCAGTACTTC. Amino acid sequence: CASSYGQGFETQYF.

The V gene is TRBV15, the J gene TRBJ2-7, with 10 nucleotides matching TRBD2. Trimming removed 1 base from V and 2 bases from J; junction bases left unmatched: 8. CDR3 length equals 17 residues. Germline CDR1 reads LNHNV; CDR2 reads YYDKDF (reference sequence). This CDR3 reads CATSRAGTSDRPYEQYF. The CDR3 DNA reads as TGTGCCACCAGCAGAGCCGGGACTAGCGACCGGCCCTACGAGCAGTACTTC.

The gene calls are TRBV6-6 and TRBJ2-1; 8 bases are shared with TRBD1. V lost 6 bases to trimming and J lost 7 bases; unmatched junction nucleotides: 2. From germline, CDR1 is MNHNY and CDR2 SVGAGI (reference sequence). CDR3 length: 12 amino acids. The CDR3 nucleotides are TGTGCCAGCAGCCGACAGGGGAATGAGCAGTTCTTC. Encoded protein: CASSRQGNEQFF.

This clone was picked up one time. V gene TRBV27 combines with J gene TRBJ2-7, with 11 bases lining up with TRBD1. There are 14 residues in the CDR3. The J segment lost 2 bases and the V segment lost 8 bases, leaving 5 bases of the junction unmatched. Germline V gives CDR1 MNHEY, CDR2 SMNVEV (reference sequence). The CDR3 loop reads CASGTGGATYEQYF. The CDR3 nucleotides read TGTGCCAGCGGGACAGGGGGGGCTACCTACGAGCAGTACTTC.